This paragraph reports one T cell receptor (beta chain). Its antigen is undetermined. The data derive from a study of T-cell memory formation after mild COVID-19. Whole-study context: Clusters of TCRs were largely donor specific. Overall study findings and caveats: Specificity for SARS-CoV-2 was not confirmed among the second-wave clones peaking on day 37. Some clones that responded were present in memory (sampled pre-infection), which suggests cross-reactive memory joined.

The CDR3 has 14 amino acids. CDR1 and CDR2 (germline): LGHNA, YSLEER. The V gene lost 1 base and the J gene lost 1 base, with 8 bases spanning the gap. Constant-segment primers and 5'RACE yielded cDNA libraries for TCR alpha and TCR beta, each carrying sample barcodes and UMIs. TCRdb redid the calling of the 5' RACE reads with MiXCR, one entry per CDR3 protein. This table holds hundreds of thousands of distinct CDR3 sequences, about 13% found once. The chain uses TRBV4-3 and TRBJ2-7, with no clear D. Sequencing input: PBMCs or a T cell subset sorted from them (not recorded which). The sequence was obtained from a young man who had mild COVID-19 (a few samples of this study predate the infection). Cell type and time point are not known. The DNA for the CDR3 is TGCGCCAGCAGCCAAGTAGAGAGATCCTACGAGCAGTACTTC. Protein product: CASSQVERSYEQYF.